What follows are 27 T cell receptor beta chains derived from one specimen sequenced in a study of response to subunit inactivated influenza vaccine. Using its own MiXCR run on the RT-PCR reads, TCRdb lists one record per CDR3 protein. The sample carries around 540,000 distinct CDR3 sequences, approximately 10% recorded once. Here the sequenced sample was PBMCs from blood, taken on the day of vaccination. The receptors derive from a man aged 50-60 years who received an inactivated influenza vaccine.

This clonotype occurred many times. This sequence joins TRBV5-1 and TRBJ2-3; 7 bases fit TRBD2. With 2 bases clipped from V and 3 bases from J, the junction kept 3 bases outside the gene matches. The length of the CDR3 is 14 residues. The germline CDR1 and CDR2 sequences are SGHRS and YFSETQ. This CDR3 reads CASSFRGDTDTQYF. The DNA of the CDR3 is TGCGCCAGCAGCTTCCGGGGGGATACAGATACGCAGTATTTT.

This clonotype was observed a few times. The genes are TRBV7-2 and TRBJ2-1; a weak D match, TRBD2 (6 bases). Per the germline V gene, CDR1 is SGHTA and CDR2 is FQGNSA. The CDR3 extends over 14 amino acids. The V and J ends lost 10 bases and 0 bases respectively, with 13 bases between them. The CDR3 nucleotides are TGTGCCACCCCTATCGGGGGCTCCTACAATGAGCAGTTCTTC. Translated: CATPIGGSYNEQFF. Using reference TRBV7-2 and TRBJ2-1 for the parts outside the CDR3, the full variable domain is GAGVSQSPSNKVTEKGKDVELRCDPISGHTALYWYRQSLGQGLEFLIYFQGNSAPDKSGLPSDRFSAERTGGSVSTLTIQRTQQEDSAVYLCATPIGGSYNEQFFGPGTRLTVL.

The table lists this clonotype with a few counts. The chain uses TRBV15 and TRBJ1-2, with D perhaps matching TRBD1 (5 bases). V was shortened by 3 bases and J by 6 bases, with 20 bases between the two germline ends. Germline V gives CDR1 LNHNV, CDR2 YYDKDF (reference sequence). The CDR3 loop spans 16 amino acids. Here the CDR3 reads CATSREIRGGEDGYTF. DNA of the CDR3: TGTGCCACCAGCAGGGAAATACGTGGAGGGGAGGATGGCTACACCTTC. The complete variable domain, with remaining parts taken from reference TRBV15 and TRBJ1-2, reads DAMVIQNPRYQVTQFGKPVTLSCSQTLNHNVMYWYQQKSSQAPKLLFHYYDKDFNNEADTPDNFQSRRPNTSFCFLDIRSPGLGDTAMYLCATSREIRGGEDGYTFGSGTRLTVV.

This clonotype was seen repeatedly, ten times or more. V and J are TRBV20-1 and TRBJ2-1; TRBD2 matches at 11 bases. The CDR3 contains 16 residues. V lost 4 bases and J lost 4; bases outside the gene matches: 9. Germline V gene data show CDR1 as DFQATT and CDR2 as SNEGSKA (reference sequence). CDR3 nucleotides: TGCAGTGCTATTGTACGAGGACTAGCGGGTTACAATGAGCAGTTCTTC. The encoded protein is CSAIVRGLAGYNEQFF.

This clonotype was detected a few times. The V call is TRBV7-9, the J call TRBJ1-1; no clear D. There are 13 residues in the CDR3. Germline V gene data show CDR1 as SEHNR and CDR2 as FQNEAQ (reference sequence). With 3 bases removed from V and 2 bases from J, the gap between germline ends came to 7 bases. The CDR3 DNA follows: TGTGCCAGCAGCTTCAGACATAACACTGAAGCTTTCTTT. This codes for CASSFRHNTEAFF.

This clonotype was detected only a few times. The chain has TRBV5-6 and TRBJ1-6, with 10 bases matching TRBD1. The germline gives CDR1 SGHDT, CDR2 YYEEEE. V lost 2 bases and J lost 8; bases outside the gene matches: 4. This CDR3 spans 15 amino acids. The CDR3: CASSFVTGGDSPLHF. The CDR3, as DNA: TGTGCCAGCAGCTTCGTGACAGGGGGCGATTCACCCCTCCACTTT. Full variable domain (missing parts from reference TRBV5-6 and TRBJ1-6): DAGVTQSPTHLIKTRGQQVTLRCSPKSGHDTVSWYQQALGQGPQFIFQYYEEEERQRGNFPDRFSGHQFPNYSSELNVNALLLGDSALYLCASSFVTGGDSPLHFGNGTRLTVT.

The V gene is TRBV6-1, the J gene TRBJ2-1; D gene unclear. The CDR3 extends over 15 amino acids. Trimming stripped 8 bases from V and 0 bases from J, with 14 bases between. Germline assignment: CDR1 MNHNS and CDR2 SASEGT. CDR3 residues: CASGLDASSYNEQFF. The DNA for the CDR3 is TGTGCCAGCGGATTGGATGCGAGCTCCTACAATGAGCAGTTCTTC.

The chain employs TRBV20-1 and TRBJ1-1; 9 nucleotides align to TRBD1. This CDR3 contains 14 residues. The V gene's germline CDR1 is DFQATT and CDR2 SNEGSKA (reference sequence). V dropped 6 bases and J dropped 0; count of bases not matched to a gene: 5. CDR3 bases: TGCAGTGCACCCCGGACAGGGGTGAACACTGAAGCTTTCTTT. It codes for CSAPRTGVNTEAFF.

The V call is TRBV19, the J call TRBJ2-5, with 8 bases identical to TRBD1. Germline assignment: CDR1 LNHDA and CDR2 SQIVND (reference sequence). V shed 5 bases and J 5 bases; nucleotides not matched to a gene: 4. This CDR3 is 13 amino acids long. CDR3 in DNA: TGTGCCAGTAGTGGGACAGGTTGGGAGACCCAGTACTTC. It encodes CASSGTGWETQYF.

This clonotype was detected only a few times. The CDR3 spells CASTPGTSARKTQYF. The CDR3 region has the DNA TGTGCCAGTACCCCCGGGACTAGCGCTCGGAAGACCCAGTACTTC. This chain links TRBV19 with TRBJ2-5; 10 bases agree with TRBD2. CDR3 length: 15 residues. V trimming: 7 bases; J trimming: 6 bases; junction bases outside the gene matches: 11. Per the germline V gene, CDR1 is LNHDA and CDR2 is SQIVND (reference sequence).

The CDR3 region is CASSQEHYEQYF. The CDR3 DNA is TGTGCCAGCAGCCAGGAACACTACGAGCAGTACTTC. The chain recombines TRBV3-1 with TRBJ2-7; the D is unclear. CDR3 length equals 12 residues. From germline, CDR1 is LGHDT and CDR2 YNNKEL (reference sequence). The V gene lost 3 bases and the J gene lost 3 bases, with 6 bases spanning the gap.

Many counts were recorded for this clonotype. J is TRBJ1-3 and V is TRBV3-1; D remains ambiguous. The CDR3 has 16 residues. Per the germline V gene, CDR1 is LGHDT and CDR2 is YNNKEL (reference sequence). The germline V and J ends were trimmed by 0 bases and 0 bases, with 9 bases remaining between them. The CDR3 DNA reads as TGTGCCAGCAGCCAAGATTTGGCACTCTCTGGAAACACCATATATTTT. This translates into CASSQDLALSGNTIYF.

This clonotype was seen a handful of times. The J gene is TRBJ1-4, the V gene TRBV7-9; 8 nucleotides match TRBD1. CDR1 and CDR2 (germline): SEHNR, FQNEAQ (reference sequence). V trimming: 5 bases; J trimming: 5 bases; junction bases outside the gene matches: 7. There are 15 residues in the CDR3. CDR3 amino acids: CASSGQQGENEKLFF. The DNA of the CDR3 is TGTGCCAGCAGCGGCCAACAGGGGGAGAATGAAAAACTGTTTTTT.

This clonotype has just a few counts. The chain joins TRBV5-1 to TRBJ2-5; TRBD1 matches at 7 bases. The trim removed 6 bases at V and 5 bases at J, leaving 16 bases unmatched. This CDR3 comprises 16 residues. The germline gives CDR1 SGHRS, CDR2 YFSETQ. The CDR3 region is CASTKGGQPLRETQYF. The CDR3 DNA sequence: TGCGCCAGCACCAAAGGGGGACAGCCCTTGAGGGAGACCCAGTACTTC. The whole variable domain, filled in from reference TRBV5-1 and TRBJ2-5, reads KAGVTQTPRYLIKTRGQQVTLSCSPISGHRSVSWYQQTPGQGLQFLFEYFSETQRNKGNFPGRFSGRQFSNSRSEMNVSTLELGDSALYLCASTKGGQPLRETQYFGPGTRLLVL.

This clonotype was found many times. CDR3 DNA sequence: TGTGCCAGCAATCAAGGCCGGATTAGCTCCTACAATGAGCAGTTCTTC. Encoded protein: CASNQGRISSYNEQFF. The chain carries TRBV28 and TRBJ2-1; no clear D. This CDR3 comprises 16 residues. Germline CDR1 reads MDHEN; CDR2 reads SYDVKM. Trimming removed 7 bases from V and 0 bases from J, with 16 bases in between.

The chain has TRBV11-2 and TRBJ2-7; D gene uncertain. Germline CDR1 reads SGHAT; CDR2 reads FQNNGV. V gave up 1 base and J gave up 12 bases, with 16 bases separating them. The CDR3 has 13 residues. The CDR3 spells CASSLGTGPRTYF. DNA of the CDR3: TGTGCCAGCAGCTTAGGTACGGGCCCGAGGACGTACTTC.

The chain couples TRBV28 to TRBJ2-1; the match to TRBD2 covers 10 bases. With V trimmed by 6 bases and J by 4 bases, 12 bases remained unmatched. The CDR3 runs 17 residues. Germline loops: CDR1 MDHEN, CDR2 SYDVKM. The CDR3 region is CASRESSGSLPYNEQFF. CDR3 nucleotides: TGTGCCAGCAGAGAATCTAGCGGGAGCCTCCCTTACAATGAGCAGTTCTTC.

This clonotype was seen only a few times. The chain employs TRBV19 and TRBJ2-7, with D unclear. V shed 2 bases and J shed 7 bases, with 9 bases lying between them. Looked up from germline, CDR1 is LNHDA and CDR2 is SQIVND (reference sequence). This CDR3 comprises 12 residues. Here the CDR3 reads CASSIRPGEQYF. The CDR3 DNA follows: TGTGCCAGTAGTATAAGGCCCGGGGAGCAGTACTTC.

This clonotype was counted at least ten times. The V gene is TRBV6-5, the J gene TRBJ2-7, with D unclear. This CDR3 is 14 amino acids long. V gave up 0 bases and J gave up 7 bases, with 13 bases separating them. Germline-derived CDR1 and CDR2 are MNHEY and SVGAGI. CDR3 residues: CASSYSMGRMEQYF. The CDR3 nucleotides are TGTGCCAGCAGTTACTCGATGGGAAGGATGGAGCAGTACTTC.

The table lists this clonotype with a few counts. The rearrangement joins TRBV20-1 to TRBJ2-3; 15 nucleotides match TRBD2. Trimming cost V 2 bases and J 3 bases; bases outside gene matches: 3. The CDR3 consists of 16 residues. Germline CDR1 is DFQATT and CDR2 is SNEGSKA (reference sequence). The chain's CDR3 is CSARRGTSGRTDTQYF. CDR3 coding DNA: TGCAGTGCTAGACGAGGGACTAGCGGGAGGACAGATACGCAGTATTTT.

This chain joins TRBV20-1 and TRBJ2-4; perhaps TRBD1 as D (6 bases). V was trimmed by 1 base and J by 5 bases, leaving 21 bases between them. The length of the CDR3 is 17 residues. The V gene's germline CDR1 is DFQATT and CDR2 SNEGSKA (reference sequence). CDR3 amino acids: CSARGAGQSSGENIQYF. DNA for the CDR3: TGCAGTGCTAGAGGCGCTGGACAGAGCTCCGGTGAAAACATTCAGTACTTC.

This clonotype has more than one count but fewer than ten. The V and J genes are TRBV5-1 and TRBJ2-2; tentative D call: TRBD2 (7 bases). Germline assignment: CDR1 SGHRS and CDR2 YFSETQ. Trimming took off 4 bases at V and 3 bases at J, with 16 bases between the two ends. This CDR3 is 16 amino acids long. CDR3 sequence: CASSPKGGPDTGELFF. CDR3 nucleotides: TGCGCCAGCAGCCCCAAGGGGGGGCCAGACACCGGGGAGCTGTTTTTT. Complete variable domain (other parts from reference TRBV5-1 and TRBJ2-2): KAGVTQTPRYLIKTRGQQVTLSCSPISGHRSVSWYQQTPGQGLQFLFEYFSETQRNKGNFPGRFSGRQFSNSRSEMNVSTLELGDSALYLCASSPKGGPDTGELFFGEGSRLTVL.

This clonotype has a handful of counts. The chain carries TRBV15 and TRBJ2-7; D remains ambiguous. The CDR3 runs to 14 residues. In germline, CDR1 is LNHNV, CDR2 YYDKDF (reference sequence). V lost 1 base, J lost 6 bases, and 13 bases lay in between. The CDR3 DNA sequence: TGTGCCACCAGCAGAGTTGTCGGATGGGGCGAGCAGTACTTC. It is translated as CATSRVVGWGEQYF.

In this sample, this clonotype turned up many times. V usage is TRBV29-1 and J usage is TRBJ2-1; TRBD1 or TRBD2 may be the D gene (5 bases each). CDR3 length equals 12 residues. In germline, CDR1 is SQVTM, CDR2 ANQGSEA. Trimming left V 0 bases short and J 10 bases short, with 10 bases between. CDR3 region: CSVEDGDREQFF. The CDR3 DNA reads TGCAGCGTTGAAGATGGGGACCGGGAGCAGTTCTTC.

The chain links TRBV20-1 to TRBJ1-4, with D perhaps matching TRBD1 (6 bases). The CDR3 has 14 amino acids. Germline loops: CDR1 DFQATT, CDR2 SNEGSKA (reference sequence). The V and J ends lost 3 bases and 7 bases respectively, with 15 bases between them. Here the CDR3 reads CSASPTNRVEKLFF. The CDR3, as DNA: TGCAGTGCTAGCCCGACAAACAGGGTTGAAAAACTGTTTTTT.

A single count supports this clonotype. The gene calls are TRBV7-9 and TRBJ2-6; 7 bases agree with TRBD1. The V gene end was trimmed by 1 base and the J gene end by 2 bases; junction bases not matched to a gene: 8. Germline-derived CDR1 and CDR2 are SEHNR and FQNEAQ (reference sequence). The CDR3 runs to 18 residues. The CDR3 spells CASSLVPHRGPGANVLTF. The CDR3 coding sequence is TGTGCCAGCAGCTTAGTCCCCCACAGGGGCCCTGGGGCCAACGTCCTGACTTTC.

This clonotype turned up a few times. V is TRBV5-6 and J is TRBJ2-5; tentative D call: TRBD1 (6 bases). The CDR3 runs 14 residues. Trimming stripped 3 bases from V and 0 bases from J, with 9 bases between. Per germline, CDR1 SGHDT and CDR2 YYEEEE. CDR3 in amino acids: CASSYDRNQETQYF. The CDR3 nucleotides are TGTGCCAGCAGCTACGACAGGAACCAAGAGACCCAGTACTTC.